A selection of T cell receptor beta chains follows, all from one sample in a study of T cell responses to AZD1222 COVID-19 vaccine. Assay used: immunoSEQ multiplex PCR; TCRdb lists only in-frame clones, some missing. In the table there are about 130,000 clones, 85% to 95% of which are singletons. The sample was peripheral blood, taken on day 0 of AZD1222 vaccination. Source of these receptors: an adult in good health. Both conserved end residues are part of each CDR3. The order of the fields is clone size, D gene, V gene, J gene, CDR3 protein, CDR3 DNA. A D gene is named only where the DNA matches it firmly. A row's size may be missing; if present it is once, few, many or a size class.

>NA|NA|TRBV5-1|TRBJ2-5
CASSLNWETQYF
TGCGCCAGCAGCTTGAACTGGGAGACCCAGTACTTC
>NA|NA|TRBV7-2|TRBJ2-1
CASSFLGDHSYNEQFF
TGTGCCAGCAGCTTTTTAGGGGACCACTCCTACAATGAGCAGTTCTTC
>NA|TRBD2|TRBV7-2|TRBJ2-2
CASSLARTSGTYTGELFF
TGTGCCAGCAGCTTAGCGCGGACTAGCGGGACGTACACCGGGGAGCTGTTTTTT
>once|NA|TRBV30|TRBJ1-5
CAWSVGSDIDQPQHF
TGTGCCTGGAGTGTGGGCAGCGACATTGATCAGCCCCAGCATTTT
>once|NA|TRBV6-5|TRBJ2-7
CASSYGEGQYF
TGTGCCAGCAGTTACGGGGAAGGGCAGTACTTC
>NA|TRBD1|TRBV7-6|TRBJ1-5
CASSLTGANQPQHF
TGTGCCAGCAGCTTGACAGGGGCAAATCAGCCCCAGCATTTT
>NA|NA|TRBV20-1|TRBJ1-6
CSASSQPFNSPLHF
TGCAGTGCTAGTTCTCAGCCCTTTAATTCACCCCTCCACTTT
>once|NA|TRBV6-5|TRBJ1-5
CASSSVRGSNQPQHF
TGTGCCAGCAGTTCGGTCAGGGGAAGCAATCAGCCCCAGCATTTT
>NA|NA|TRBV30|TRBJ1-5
CAWSVQGLNQPQHF
TGTGCCTGGAGTGTCCAGGGCCTCAATCAGCCCCAGCATTTT
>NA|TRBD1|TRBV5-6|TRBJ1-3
CASSSGTGGNTIYF
TGTGCCAGCAGCTCCGGGACAGGCGGAAACACCATATATTTT
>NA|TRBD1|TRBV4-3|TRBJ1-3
CASSQRDRGLAGNTIYF
TGCGCCAGCAGCCAAAGGGACAGGGGGCTTGCGGGAAACACCATATATTTT
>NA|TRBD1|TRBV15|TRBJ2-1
CATSRDRTGKQFF
TGTGCCACCAGCAGAGATCGGACAGGCAAGCAGTTCTTC
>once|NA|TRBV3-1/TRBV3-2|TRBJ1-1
CASSPGQRQNTEAFF
TGTGCCAGCAGCCCTGGACAGAGACAGAACACTGAAGCTTTCTTT
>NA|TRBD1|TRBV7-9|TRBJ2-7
CASSSTQGVPNEQYF
TGTGCCAGCAGCTCGACACAGGGGGTCCCCAACGAGCAGTACTTC
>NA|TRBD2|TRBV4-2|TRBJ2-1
CASSQEPGLATYNEQFF
TGTGCCAGCAGCCAAGAACCCGGACTAGCGACCTACAATGAGCAGTTCTTC
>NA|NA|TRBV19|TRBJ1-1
CASSAPEGEWSFF
TGTGCCAGTAGTGCCCCAGAGGGGGAGTGGTCTTTCTTT
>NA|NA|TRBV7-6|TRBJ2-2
CASSFEGISDAGELFF
TGTGCCAGCAGCTTTGAAGGTATCTCGGACGCCGGGGAGCTGTTTTTT
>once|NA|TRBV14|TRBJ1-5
CASSQERTRPISNQPQHF
TGTGCCAGCAGCCAAGAACGGACCCGCCCTATTAGCAATCAGCCCCAGCATTTT
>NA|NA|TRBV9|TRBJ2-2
CASSVVGRTGELFF
TGTGCCAGCAGCGTAGTGGGGAGGACCGGGGAGCTGTTTTTT
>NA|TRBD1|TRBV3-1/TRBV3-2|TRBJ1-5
CASSQDRDRERNQPQHF
TGTGCCAGCAGCCAAGATCGGGACAGGGAACGCAATCAGCCCCAGCATTTT
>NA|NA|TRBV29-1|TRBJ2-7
CSVVTKRTYEQYF
TGCAGCGTTGTAACGAAGCGAACCTACGAGCAGTACTTC
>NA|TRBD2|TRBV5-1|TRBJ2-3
CASSPGPSGTRDTQYF
TGCGCCAGCTCGCCCGGTCCGAGCGGGACCCGGGATACGCAGTATTTT
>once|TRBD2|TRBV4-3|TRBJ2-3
CASSQVSGGGVDTQYF
TGCGCCAGCAGCCAAGTTTCGGGCGGGGGGGTAGATACGCAGTATTTT
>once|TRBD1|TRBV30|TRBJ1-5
CAWSTGTGYQPQHF
TGTGCCTGGTCGACCGGGACAGGTTATCAGCCCCAGCATTTT
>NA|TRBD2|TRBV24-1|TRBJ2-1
CATSVYRLAKGYNEQFF
TGTGCCACCAGTGTTTACCGACTAGCGAAGGGCTACAATGAGCAGTTCTTC
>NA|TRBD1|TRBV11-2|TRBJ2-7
CASSTGGVYEQYF
TGTGCCAGCAGTACAGGGGGCGTCTACGAGCAGTACTTC
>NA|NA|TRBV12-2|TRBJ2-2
CASRLGSTKHVTGELFF
TGTGCAAGTCGCTTAGGGAGTACAAAGCACGTCACCGGGGAGCTGTTTTTT
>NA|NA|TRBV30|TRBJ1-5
CAWSVRGVPQHF
TGTGCCTGGAGTGTACGGGGGGTGCCCCAGCATTTT
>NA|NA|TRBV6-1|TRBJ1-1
CASSENTEAFF
TGTGCCAGCAGTGAGAACACTGAAGCTTTCTTT
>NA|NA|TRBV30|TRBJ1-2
CAWKGGDYGYTF
TGTGCCTGGAAAGGAGGGGACTATGGCTACACCTTC
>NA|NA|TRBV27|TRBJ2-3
CASSLAGATDTQYF
TGTGCCAGCAGTTTGGCAGGGGCCACAGATACGCAGTATTTT
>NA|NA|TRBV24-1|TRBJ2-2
CATSEPGQRGGELFF
TGTGCCACCAGTGAACCCGGCCAGCGAGGCGGGGAGCTGTTTTTT
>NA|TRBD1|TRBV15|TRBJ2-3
CATSRGGTGSTDTQYF
TGTGCCACCAGCAGAGGAGGGACAGGGAGCACAGATACGCAGTATTTT
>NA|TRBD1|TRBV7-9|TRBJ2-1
CASSPVLVRDRAGNEQFF
TGTGCCAGCAGCCCCGTCTTGGTCCGGGACAGAGCTGGCAATGAGCAGTTCTTC
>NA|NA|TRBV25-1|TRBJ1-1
CASSEHLEAFF
TGTGCCAGCAGTGAGCATCTTGAAGCTTTCTTT
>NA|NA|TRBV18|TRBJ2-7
CATRSEVSYEQYF
TGTGCCACCCGATCCGAGGTTTCCTACGAGCAGTACTTC
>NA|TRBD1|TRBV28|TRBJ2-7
CASTSGQGTYEQYF
TGTGCCAGCACCTCAGGACAGGGAACCTACGAGCAGTACTTC
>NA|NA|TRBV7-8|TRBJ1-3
CASSLGFGNTIYF
TGTGCCAGCAGCTTAGGGTTTGGAAACACCATATATTTT
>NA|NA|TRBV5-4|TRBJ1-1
CASRLGGGLGTEAFF
TGTGCCAGCAGGCTTGGCGGGGGGCTGGGGACTGAAGCTTTCTTT
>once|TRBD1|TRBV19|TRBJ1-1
CASSTSQGTWNTEAFF
TGTGCCAGTAGTACCTCACAGGGGACGTGGAACACTGAAGCTTTCTTT
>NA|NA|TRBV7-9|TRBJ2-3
CASSPSRGRVVTDTQYF
TGTGCCAGCAGCCCCTCGCGGGGAAGAGTTGTCACAGATACGCAGTATTTT
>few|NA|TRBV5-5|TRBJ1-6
CASSPDPVSPLHF
TGTGCCAGCAGCCCGGATCCGGTGTCACCCCTCCACTTT
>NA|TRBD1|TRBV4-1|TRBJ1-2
CASSQPRDRVSGYTF
TGCGCCAGCAGCCAACCTCGGGACAGGGTTTCCGGCTACACCTTC